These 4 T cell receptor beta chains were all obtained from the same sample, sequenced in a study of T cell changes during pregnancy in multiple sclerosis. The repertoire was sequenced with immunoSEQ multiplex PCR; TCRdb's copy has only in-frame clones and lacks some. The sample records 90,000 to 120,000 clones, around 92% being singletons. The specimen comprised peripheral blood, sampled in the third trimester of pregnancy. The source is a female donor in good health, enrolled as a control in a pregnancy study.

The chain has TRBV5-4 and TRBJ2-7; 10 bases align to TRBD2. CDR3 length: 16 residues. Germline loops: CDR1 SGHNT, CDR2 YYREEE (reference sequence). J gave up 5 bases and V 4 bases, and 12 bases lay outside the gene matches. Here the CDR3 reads CASSDYRSGGADEQYF. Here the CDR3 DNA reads TGTGCCAGCAGCGACTATAGGAGCGGGGGGGCTGACGAGCAGTACTTC.

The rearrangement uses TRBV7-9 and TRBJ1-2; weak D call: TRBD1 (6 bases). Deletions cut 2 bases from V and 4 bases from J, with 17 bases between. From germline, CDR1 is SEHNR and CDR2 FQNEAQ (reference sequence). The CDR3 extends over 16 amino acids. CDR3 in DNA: TGTGCCAGCAGCTTACAGGGTTCGGGACAAAGCTATGGCTACACCTTC. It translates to CASSLQGSGQSYGYTF.

The CDR3 loop is CASSQDEMQVNSPLHF. The CDR3 nucleotides are TGCGCCAGCAGCCAAGATGAGATGCAGGTTAATTCACCCCTCCACTTT. The rearrangement joins TRBV4-1 to TRBJ1-6; no clear D gene. Germline values: CDR1 MGHRA, CDR2 YSYEKL. The CDR3 covers 16 residues. Trimming shortened V by 0 bases and J by 6 bases, and 12 bases separated the two germline ends.

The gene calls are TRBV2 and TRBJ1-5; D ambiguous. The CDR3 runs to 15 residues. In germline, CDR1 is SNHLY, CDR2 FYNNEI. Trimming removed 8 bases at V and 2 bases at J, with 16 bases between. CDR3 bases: TGTGCCAGCCGATTCGGGGTCACGGGCAATCAGCCCCAGCATTTT. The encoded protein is CASRFGVTGNQPQHF.